The 24 T cell receptor beta chains reported below all come from one sample, sequenced in a study of blood T cell repertoires in COVID-19 (TCRdb year 2020). The library was built by means of the immunoSEQ multiplex PCR assay. As stored in TCRdb, this immuneACCESS dataset retains in-frame rearrangements with V and J assigned. A fraction of the clones does not appear; measured against another copy, unresolved V genes explain less than half of the discrepancy, and the remainder lacks a known reason. This sample has about 280,000 clones in its table, and 83% of those were observed once. 8% to 10% of the sample comes from the top ten. The sequencing input was peripheral blood. These receptors came from a woman aged 45-60 years who had recovered from COVID-19.

The chain carries TRBV5-1 and TRBJ1-3; TRBD1 is a possible D gene (5 bases). V gave up 2 bases and J gave up 3 bases, with 12 bases separating them. The CDR3 has 15 residues. Looked up from germline, CDR1 is SGHRS and CDR2 is YFSETQ. The DNA of the CDR3 is TGCGCCAGCAGCTTCGGGGGTGTTCTTGGAAACACCATATATTTT. This encodes CASSFGGVLGNTIYF.

The chain uses TRBV11-2 and TRBJ2-3, with 8 positions matching TRBD1. The V and J ends lost 0 bases and 1 base, in that order; junction bases with no gene match: 15. The germline gives CDR1 SGHAT, CDR2 FQNNGV. The length of the CDR3 is 20 residues. The CDR3, as DNA: TGTGCCAGCAGCTTAGAGGGCAGGGGGCTCTCCACTACTCGCACAGATACGCAGTATTTT. It yields the protein CASSLEGRGLSTTRTDTQYF.

This rearrangement joins TRBV3-1 (or the pseudogene TRBV3-2) to TRBJ2-7, with D perhaps TRBD2 (6 bases). Trimming stripped 0 bases from V and 3 bases from J, with 15 bases between. This CDR3 region has 16 residues. CDR1 LGHDT and CDR2 YNNKEL come from the germline V gene (reference sequence). The CDR3 protein is CASSQDGGAAYYEQYF. The CDR3 region has the DNA TGTGCCAGCAGCCAAGATGGCGGGGCCGCTTACTACGAGCAGTACTTC.

This clone showed up just once. The V and J genes are TRBV18 and TRBJ2-1; 11 bases are a match to TRBD2. The CDR3 extends over 14 amino acids. Losses at the gene ends were 6 bases for V and 10 bases for J; bases not matched to a gene: 8. Germline CDR1 is KGHSH and CDR2 is LQKENI. The CDR3 protein is CASSPTSGSREQFF. CDR3 nucleotides: TGTGCCAGCTCCCCAACTAGCGGGAGTAGGGAGCAGTTCTTC.

The table lists this clone with a count of one. The V and J genes are TRBV4-3 and TRBJ2-1, with 9 nucleotides matching TRBD1. V trimming: 4 bases; J trimming: 5 bases; junction bases outside the gene matches: 12. The CDR3 is made up of 17 amino acids. Germline V gene lookup returns CDR1 LGHNA and CDR2 YSLEER. The CDR3 loop is CASSPQRPGQGNNEQFF. CDR3 bases: TGCGCCAGCAGCCCCCAACGCCCGGGACAGGGTAACAATGAGCAGTTCTTC.

The chain recombines TRBV6-4 with TRBJ2-3, with D possibly matching TRBD2 (5 bases). This CDR3 has 13 residues. Trimming stripped 6 bases from V and 4 bases from J, with 11 bases between. CDR1 and CDR2 (germline): MRHNA, SNTAGT. The CDR3 protein is CASRPAGADTQYF. The CDR3 coding sequence is TGTGCCAGCAGGCCGGCGGGTGCAGATACGCAGTATTTT.

The chain links TRBV5-8 to TRBJ2-6; no reliable D call. The CDR3 covers 16 residues. The germline V and J ends were trimmed by 0 bases and 4 bases, with 11 bases remaining between them. The germline gives CDR1 SGHTS, CDR2 YDEGEE. Here the CDR3 reads CASSLGVGSGANVLTF. The CDR3 DNA sequence: TGTGCCAGCAGCTTGGGGGTCGGGTCAGGGGCCAACGTCCTGACTTTC.

The genes are TRBV30 and TRBJ2-4, with TRBD1 matching over 7 bases. This CDR3 is 14 amino acids long. Looked up from germline, CDR1 is GTSNPN and CDR2 is SVGIG (reference sequence). V dropped 5 bases and J dropped 2; count of bases not matched to a gene: 6. This chain's CDR3 is CAWGDRVTKNIQYF. The CDR3 DNA reads as TGTGCCTGGGGTGACAGGGTAACCAAAAACATTCAGTACTTC.

The chain links TRBV28 to TRBJ1-2; 8 nucleotides agree with TRBD1. V trimming: 6 bases; J trimming: 4 bases; junction bases outside the gene matches: 10. The CDR3 totals 15 residues. Germline CDR1 and CDR2: MDHEN and SYDVKM. This CDR3 reads CASSLGQGRLYGYTF. The CDR3 bases are TGTGCCAGCAGCCTAGGACAGGGACGACTCTATGGCTACACCTTC.

The CDR3 DNA reads as TGTGCCAGCAGCCTCGATCCAGGAGAGACCCAGTACTTC. This sequence encodes CASSLDPGETQYF. This chain connects TRBV9 to TRBJ2-5; no firm D call. Per germline, CDR1 SGDLS and CDR2 YYNGEE. V lost 4 bases, J lost 4 bases, and 11 bases lay in between. The CDR3 has 13 residues.

The table lists this clone with a few counts. The J gene is TRBJ2-1, the V gene TRBV6-2 or TRBV6-3; TRBD2 might be the D (5 bases). This CDR3 is built from 16 residues. The V end lost 4 bases, the J end lost 8 bases, and 21 bases lay between the germline ends. Germline V lookup: CDR1 MNHEY, CDR2 SVGEGT. In nucleotides, the CDR3 is TGTGCCAGCAGTTCTTGGACTCCTCGAAGAGGGCATGAGCAGTTCTTC. It yields the protein CASSSWTPRRGHEQFF.

This clone came up once. This rearrangement joins TRBV6-5 to TRBJ2-7, with D maybe TRBD2 (6 bases). This CDR3 has 12 amino acids. Trimming stripped 6 bases from V and 3 bases from J, with 9 bases between. The germline CDR1 and CDR2 sequences are MNHEY and SVGAGI. The CDR3 loop reads CASRDYIYEQYF. The CDR3 DNA follows: TGTGCCAGCAGGGACTATATCTACGAGCAGTACTTC.

This clone was counted between two and nine times. The chain has TRBV18 and TRBJ2-7; TRBD1 matches 10 bases. The V gene end was trimmed by 3 bases and the J gene end by 7 bases; junction bases not matched to a gene: 9. This CDR3 has 15 residues. CDR1 is KGHSH, CDR2 LQKENI, per germline. This CDR3 is CASSPPGQGMGEQYF. Written as DNA, the CDR3 is TGTGCCAGCTCACCCCCGGGACAGGGGATGGGGGAGCAGTACTTC. The complete variable domain, with remaining parts taken from reference TRBV18 and TRBJ2-7, reads NAGVMQNPRHLVRRRGQEARLRCSPMKGHSHVYWYRQLPEEGLKFMVYLQKENIIDESGMPKERFSAEFPKEGPSILRIQQVVRGDSAAYFCASSPPGQGMGEQYFGPGTRLTVT.

The V call is TRBV6-6, the J call TRBJ1-1, with 8 bases matching TRBD1. The CDR3 contains 13 residues. Trimming removed 6 bases from V and 5 bases from J; junction bases left unmatched: 5. Germline V gene data show CDR1 as MNHNY and CDR2 as SVGAGI (reference sequence). This CDR3 is CASRPGGGTEAFF. CDR3 nucleotides: TGTGCCAGCAGACCAGGGGGCGGAACTGAAGCTTTCTTT.

J is TRBJ1-2 and V is TRBV7-2, with 7 bases that match TRBD1. With 6 bases clipped from V and 4 bases from J, the junction kept 2 bases outside the gene matches. Germline CDR1 SGHTA, CDR2 FQGNSA. The CDR3 loop spans 12 amino acids. The CDR3 nucleotides are TGTGCCAGCAGACGGGACAGCTATGGCTACACCTTC. It encodes CASRRDSYGYTF.

The count of this clone is one. The chain employs TRBV5-4 and TRBJ1-4, with 8 bases identical to TRBD1. With V trimmed by 0 bases and J by 6 bases, 10 bases remained unmatched. This CDR3 spans 17 amino acids. Germline CDR1 SGHNT, CDR2 YYREEE (reference sequence). The chain's CDR3 is CASSLGPGGAGDEKLFF. The CDR3, as DNA: TGTGCCAGCAGCTTGGGTCCAGGGGGCGCGGGAGATGAAAAACTGTTTTTT.

The rearrangement links TRBV4-1 to TRBJ1-2; perhaps TRBD1 as D (6 bases). Trimming pared 2 bases from V and 6 bases from J, leaving 19 bases between. CDR3 length: 16 residues. Germline V CDR1 and CDR2: MGHRA, YSYEKL. This CDR3 is CASSQPRQGQKDGYTF. CDR3 nucleotide sequence: TGCGCCAGCAGCCAACCCAGGCAGGGGCAGAAAGATGGCTACACCTTC.

This chain uses TRBV5-1 with TRBJ2-2, with TRBD1 matching 7 bases. Trimming took 2 bases from V and 7 from J; bases not matched to a gene: 8. The germline V gene has CDR1 SGHRS and CDR2 YFSETQ. This CDR3 comprises 15 residues. Here the CDR3 reads CASSFRAGGRGELFF. The CDR3 DNA sequence: TGCGCCAGCAGCTTTCGGGCAGGGGGTCGCGGGGAGCTGTTTTTT.

The chain combines TRBV19 with TRBJ1-5, with 8 bases matching TRBD1. The CDR3 has 16 residues. Germline assignment: CDR1 LNHDA and CDR2 SQIVND (reference sequence). Trimming cost V 5 bases and J 3 bases; bases outside gene matches: 9. CDR3 loop: CASSLMGQAFNQPQHF. CDR3 DNA sequence: TGTGCCAGTAGTCTAATGGGACAGGCCTTCAATCAGCCCCAGCATTTT.

V is TRBV19 and J is TRBJ2-2, with 8 bases matching TRBD1. The CDR3 totals 15 residues. Germline V gene lookup returns CDR1 LNHDA and CDR2 SQIVND (reference sequence). V lost 5 bases and J lost 4; bases outside the gene matches: 6. CDR3 sequence (DNA): TGTGCCAGTAGTTCCAGGGGGCTGAGCACCGGGGAGCTGTTTTTT. It specifies CASSSRGLSTGELFF.

This rearrangement joins TRBV13 to TRBJ2-1; TRBD1 matches 10 bases. CDR3 length: 15 residues. Germline values: CDR1 PRHDT, CDR2 FYEKMQ (reference sequence). Trimming cost V 5 bases and J 4 bases; bases outside gene matches: 5. CDR3 sequence (DNA): TGTGCCAGCAGCGACGGGACAGGGGCGTACAATGAGCAGTTCTTC. This codes for CASSDGTGAYNEQFF. The variable domain in full, completed from reference TRBV13 and TRBJ2-1, reads AAGVIQSPRHLIKEKRETATLKCYPIPRHDTVYWYQQGPGQDPQFLISFYEKMQSDKGSIPDRFSAQQFSDYHSELNMSSLELGDSALYFCASSDGTGAYNEQFFGPGTRLTVL.

The chain combines TRBV6-5 with TRBJ1-1; 7 bases match TRBD1. CDR3 length: 14 residues. V lost 6 bases to trimming and J lost 4 bases; unmatched junction nucleotides: 8. Germline values: CDR1 MNHEY, CDR2 SVGAGI. The CDR3 coding sequence is TGTGCCAGCAGCCTACAGGGGTGGAGCACTGAAGCTTTCTTT. Protein sequence: CASSLQGWSTEAFF.

This clone was seen once. The chain recombines TRBV6-5 with TRBJ1-4; D is uncertain. The length of the CDR3 is 15 residues. Germline-derived CDR1 and CDR2 are MNHEY and SVGAGI. Trimming cost V 2 bases and J 6 bases, with 13 bases left between them. The CDR3 sequence is CASSYNSAGDEKLFF. CDR3 DNA sequence: TGTGCCAGCAGTTACAACTCGGCGGGAGATGAAAAACTGTTTTTT.

The rearrangement uses TRBV2 and TRBJ1-2; D call uncertain. CDR1 and CDR2 from the germline V gene are SNHLY and FYNNEI. CDR3 length equals 14 residues. The V end was cut by 2 bases, the J end by 5 bases, with 12 bases between. CDR3 loop: CASSEISQPYGYTF. In DNA, the CDR3 is TGTGCCAGCAGTGAAATATCACAGCCGTATGGCTACACCTTC.